This TCR beta chain was sequenced for a study of T cell changes during pregnancy in multiple sclerosis. The ends were cut back, 8 bases at V and 7 bases at J, with 30 bases in the middle. This CDR3 has 18 amino acids. The germline V gene has CDR1 SNHLY and CDR2 FYNNEI. Method: immunoSEQ multiplex PCR; TCRdb's copy keeps in-frame clones and lacks some. This table has fewer than 65,000 clones, around 93% appearing once. The TCR comes from a female donor with multiple sclerosis, enrolled in a pregnancy study. The V call is TRBV2, the J call TRBJ2-1, with D perhaps matching TRBD2 (6 bases). The material sequenced was CD4+ T cells from peripheral blood mononuclear cells, taken in the first trimester of pregnancy. CDR3 residues: CASEIGFGVRSGGNEQFF. CDR3 sequence (DNA): TGTGCCAGCGAGATAGGATTTGGCGTACGATCTGGGGGGAATGAGCAGTTCTTC.